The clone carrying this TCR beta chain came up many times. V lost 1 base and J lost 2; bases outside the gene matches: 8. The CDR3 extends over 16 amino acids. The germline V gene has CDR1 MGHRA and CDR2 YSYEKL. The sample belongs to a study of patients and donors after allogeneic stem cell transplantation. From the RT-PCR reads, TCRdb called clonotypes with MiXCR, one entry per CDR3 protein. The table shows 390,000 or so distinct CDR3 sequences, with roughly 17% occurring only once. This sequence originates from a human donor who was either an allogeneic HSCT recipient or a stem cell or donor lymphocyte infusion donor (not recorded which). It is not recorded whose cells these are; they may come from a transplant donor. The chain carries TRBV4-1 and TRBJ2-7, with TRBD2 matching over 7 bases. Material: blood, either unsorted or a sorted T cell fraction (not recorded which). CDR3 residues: CASSQGSVGRAYEQYF. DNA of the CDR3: TGCGCCAGCAGCCAAGGATCTGTGGGGAGGGCCTACGAGCAGTACTTC.